These T cell receptor beta chains were read from a single sample in a study of blood T cell repertoires in COVID-19. Sequenced by immunoSEQ multiplex PCR; TCRdb stores in-frame clones only, minus some. This sample has about 180,000 clones, with 85% to 90% found just once. The sample consisted of peripheral blood. These receptors were collected from a man between 65 and 85 years old with active or convalescent COVID-19. The CDR3 runs from the conserved cysteine through the conserved F or W. The D gene is left open where the match is weak. Clone size appears in some rows only: once, few, many, or a class for an expanded clone.

V gene: TRBV11-3; J gene: TRBJ1-3; D gene: -; CDR3 length: 16; clone size: once; CDR3 DNA: TGTGCCAGCAGCCCGGGGGGCATGGAACCGGGAAACACCATATATTTT; CDR3 protein: CASSPGGMEPGNTIYF
V gene: TRBV5-1; J gene: TRBJ1-6; D gene: -; CDR3 length: 17; clone size: once; CDR3 DNA: TGCGCCAGCAGCTTGGAGTTAGCTAGCTCCTATAATTCACCCCTCCACTTT; CDR3 protein: CASSLELASSYNSPLHF
V gene: TRBV15; J gene: TRBJ2-1; D gene: TRBD1; CDR3 length: 14; clone size: once; CDR3 DNA: TGTGCCACCAGCAGACCTGACAGGGCCGGTGAGCAGTTCTTC; CDR3 protein: CATSRPDRAGEQFF
V gene: TRBV5-1; J gene: TRBJ2-3; D gene: -; CDR3 length: 14; clone size: -; CDR3 DNA: TGCGCCAGCAGCTTCCAGGGCCAAGAAGATACGCAGTATTTT; CDR3 protein: CASSFQGQEDTQYF
V gene: TRBV7-2; J gene: TRBJ2-1; D gene: -; CDR3 length: 15; clone size: -; CDR3 DNA: TGTGCCAGCAGCTTAGACCGGGTTCAGGGAAATGAGCAGTTCTTC; CDR3 protein: CASSLDRVQGNEQFF
V gene: TRBV18; J gene: TRBJ2-3; D gene: -; CDR3 length: 16; clone size: -; CDR3 DNA: TGTGCCAGCTCACCACCCTCAGGGTTAAGCACAGATACGCAGTATTTT; CDR3 protein: CASSPPSGLSTDTQYF
V gene: TRBV11-2; J gene: TRBJ2-2; D gene: -; CDR3 length: 15; clone size: -; CDR3 DNA: TGTGCCAGCAGCTTAACTGGACTGCCCACCGGGGAGCTGTTTTTT; CDR3 protein: CASSLTGLPTGELFF
V gene: TRBV18; J gene: TRBJ2-2; D gene: -; CDR3 length: 19; clone size: few; CDR3 DNA: TGTGCCAGCTCACCATGGGCGATTACCGGGGTCCTCAACACCGGGGAGCTGTTTTTT; CDR3 protein: CASSPWAITGVLNTGELFF
V gene: TRBV18; J gene: TRBJ2-3; D gene: TRBD2; CDR3 length: 18; clone size: once; CDR3 DNA: TGTGCCAGCTCACCCCTAAGGCGGGGGGCAATCAGCACAGATACGCAGTATTTT; CDR3 protein: CASSPLRRGAISTDTQYF
V gene: TRBV30; J gene: TRBJ1-1; D gene: -; CDR3 length: 13; clone size: -; CDR3 DNA: TGTGCCTGGAGTCGGCGGGTGAACACTGAAGCTTTCTTT; CDR3 protein: CAWSRRVNTEAFF